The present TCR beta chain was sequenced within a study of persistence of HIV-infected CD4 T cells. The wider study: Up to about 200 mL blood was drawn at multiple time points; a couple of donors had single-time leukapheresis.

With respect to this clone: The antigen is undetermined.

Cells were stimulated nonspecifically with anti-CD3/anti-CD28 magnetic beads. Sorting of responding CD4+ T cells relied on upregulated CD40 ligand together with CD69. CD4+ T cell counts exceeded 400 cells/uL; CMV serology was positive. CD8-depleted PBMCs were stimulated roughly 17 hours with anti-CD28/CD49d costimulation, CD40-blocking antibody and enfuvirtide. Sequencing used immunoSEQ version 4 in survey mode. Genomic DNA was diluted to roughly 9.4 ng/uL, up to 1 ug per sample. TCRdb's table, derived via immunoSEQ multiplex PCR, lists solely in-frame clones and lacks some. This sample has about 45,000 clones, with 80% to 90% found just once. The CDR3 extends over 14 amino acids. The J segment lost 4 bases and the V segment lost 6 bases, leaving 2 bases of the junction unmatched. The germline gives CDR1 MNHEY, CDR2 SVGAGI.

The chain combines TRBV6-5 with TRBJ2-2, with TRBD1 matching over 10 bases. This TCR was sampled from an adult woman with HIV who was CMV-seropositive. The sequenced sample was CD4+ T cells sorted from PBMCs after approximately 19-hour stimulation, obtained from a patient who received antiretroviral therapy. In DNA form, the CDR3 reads TGTGCCAGCAGCAGGACAGGGGGCACCGGGGAGCTGTTTTTT. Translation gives CASSRTGGTGELFF.